This T cell receptor (beta chain) was captured by sequencing in a study of blood T cell repertoires in COVID-19. Study summary: Some COVID-19 samples were acute and others convalescent; all came from the United States, Italy and Spain. PBMCs, B-cell-depleted T cells, or T cells provided the cDNA or gDNA that made up the material.

In the authors' methods: Amplifying reference gene primers gave estimates of nucleated cell counts. Assay used: immunoSEQ multiplex PCR; TCRdb lists only in-frame clones, some missing. V, J and clone size were drawn from that table, and D and trimming were deduced from the DNA. The table includes approximately 190,000 clones, under 90% detected once. The CDR3 is 12 residues long. Trimming removed 3 bases at V and 8 bases at J, with 8 bases between. Looked up from germline, CDR1 is SNHLY and CDR2 is FYNNEI. Sample: peripheral blood. This sequence was found in a man in his sixties with acute or convalescent COVID-19. The chain links TRBV2 to TRBJ1-3; no clear D. CDR3 nucleotide sequence: TGTGCCAGCAGTGAGGCGGGATACACCATATATTTT. It yields the protein CASSEAGYTIYF.